This T cell receptor beta chain is drawn from a study of blood T cells in healthy people across ages. It was with a sample-barcoded 5' primer and a J-beta primer mix that a second PCR of roughly 7 to 12 cycles was run. The template-switch adaptor was a 5' adaptor with 12 random nucleotides. It tagged each cDNA molecule. Every sample returned 2.5 million or more CDR3-containing paired-end reads. MiXCR, run by TCRdb on the 5' RACE reads, gives a single entry per CDR3 protein. This sample has about 700,000 distinct CDR3 sequences, with about a third found just once. Between the trimmed V and J ends, which lost 3 bases and 5 bases, there was a span of 19 bases. The CDR3 has 16 amino acids. This clonotype was seen a few times.

J is TRBJ2-5 and V is TRBV12-3 or TRBV12-4; D ambiguous. The sequence was obtained from a woman older than 75 in good health. Sequenced input: blood. The DNA of the CDR3 is TGTGCCAGCAGTTTTAGTTTTGTAAAGTTTTGGGAGACCCAGTACTTC. Protein product: CASSFSFVKFWETQYF.